A selection of T cell receptor beta chains follows, all from one sample in a study of cytomegalovirus exposure and HLA in healthy donors. Assay used: immunoSEQ multiplex PCR; TCRdb lists only in-frame clones, some missing. Of 140,000 to 150,000 clones detected, roughly 74% appear once; the ten largest clones hold over 2%. The sequencing sample was made of PBMCs. These TCRs come from a woman between 18 and 29 years old in good health and CMV-seropositive. CDR3s include the opening cysteine and the closing phenylalanine or tryptophan. The order of the fields is J gene, clone size, D gene, V gene, CDR3 protein, CDR3 DNA. The D gene is left open where the match is weak. Size values are once, few and many counts, or a class for expanded clones, and some rows have none.

>TRBJ2-7|-|-|TRBV11-2
CASSLEISSYEQYF
TGTGCCAGCAGCTTAGAGATCAGCTCCTACGAGCAGTACTTC
>TRBJ2-3|-|TRBD2|TRBV6-4
CASSLLAGGSTDTQYF
TGTGCCAGCAGTTTACTAGCGGGGGGGAGCACAGATACGCAGTATTTT
>TRBJ1-5|few|-|TRBV19
CASSTRDISTGPQHF
TGTGCCAGTAGTACCCGGGACATATCAACGGGGCCCCAGCATTTT
>TRBJ2-6|-|-|TRBV27
CASSLSVGTAGANVLTF
TGTGCCAGCAGTTTATCGGTCGGGACTGCTGGGGCCAACGTCCTGACTTTC
>TRBJ1-1|few|-|TRBV5-4
CASSLLMGPEAFF
TGTGCCAGCAGCTTACTGATGGGGCCCGAAGCTTTCTTT
>TRBJ1-1|medium-sized|TRBD1|TRBV4-3
CASSPYTGGTEAFF
TGCGCCAGCAGCCCCTACACAGGGGGCACTGAAGCTTTCTTT
>TRBJ1-1|-|-|TRBV5-1
CASSPGTGTRFVNTEAFF
TGCGCCAGCAGCCCAGGGACCGGGACTCGATTTGTAAACACTGAAGCTTTCTTT
>TRBJ1-5|-|TRBD1|TRBV19
CASTGGLSQPQHF
TGTGCCAGTACAGGGGGCCTATCTCAGCCCCAGCATTTT
>TRBJ1-6|-|-|TRBV7-8
CASSTQKERRSSYNSPLHF
TGTGCCAGCAGCACCCAAAAAGAGAGGCGTAGCTCCTATAATTCACCCCTCCACTTT
>TRBJ2-5|-|-|TRBV18
CASSTQTSQETQYF
TGTGCCAGCTCAACACAGACTAGTCAAGAGACCCAGTACTTC
>TRBJ1-1|-|-|TRBV11-1
CASSLRRNTEAFF
TGTGCCAGCAGCTTGAGGAGGAACACTGAAGCTTTCTTT
>TRBJ2-3|-|-|TRBV9
CASSPTGINTDTQYF
TGTGCCAGCAGCCCCACGGGAATCAACACAGATACGCAGTATTTT
>TRBJ2-6|-|-|TRBV6-1
CASSATTGSGANVLTF
TGTGCCAGCAGTGCCACAACAGGGTCTGGGGCCAACGTCCTGACTTTC
>TRBJ1-4|-|-|TRBV4-2
CASSQDVTTEKLFF
TGTGCCAGCAGCCAAGACGTGACTACCGAAAAACTGTTTTTT
>TRBJ1-4|-|-|TRBV6-6
CASSWQGGEKLFF
TGTGCCAGCAGTTGGCAGGGTGGCGAAAAACTGTTTTTT
>TRBJ2-7|-|TRBD1|TRBV5-7
CASSSGTGVYEQYF
TGTGCCAGCAGCTCCGGGACAGGAGTCTACGAGCAGTACTTC
>TRBJ2-7|-|TRBD1|TRBV6-4
CASSDGQGEQYF
TGTGCCAGCAGTGATGGACAGGGCGAGCAGTACTTC
>TRBJ1-5|once|TRBD1|TRBV28
CASREPLPQGTGPQPQHF
TGTGCCAGCAGAGAGCCCCTCCCACAAGGGACAGGCCCTCAGCCCCAGCATTTT
>TRBJ2-1|-|-|TRBV21-1
CASRNKTGTGGLNEQFF
TGTGCCAGCAGAAATAAAACGGGGACAGGGGGCTTAAATGAGCAGTTCTTC
>TRBJ2-7|-|-|TRBV6-1
CASSEAQGPYEQYF
TGTGCCAGCAGTGAAGCGCAGGGCCCCTACGAGCAGTACTTC
>TRBJ2-7|-|-|TRBV5-1
CASSFGSREQYF
TGCGCCAGCAGCTTCGGGAGCCGAGAGCAGTACTTC
>TRBJ2-7|-|TRBD2|TRBV7-6
CASSLGERGGHEQYF
TGTGCCAGCAGCTTAGGGGAGCGGGGGGGCCACGAGCAGTACTTC
>TRBJ2-1|-|-|TRBV6-6
CASGGLYNEQFF
TGTGCCAGTGGGGGGTTATACAATGAGCAGTTCTTC
>TRBJ1-1|-|TRBD1|TRBV19
CATRDREKLKAFF
TGTGCCACCCGGGACAGGGAGAAACTTAAAGCTTTCTTT
>TRBJ2-1|-|TRBD2|TRBV18
CASSPGTSGANNEQFF
TGTGCCAGCTCACCCGGGACTAGCGGGGCAAACAATGAGCAGTTCTTC
>TRBJ2-2|-|TRBD1|TRBV4-2
CASSPEFGQGGLGTGELFF
TGTGCCAGCAGCCCAGAGTTTGGACAGGGGGGGTTAGGGACCGGGGAGCTGTTTTTT
>TRBJ1-6|-|-|TRBV27
CASSLGYPRSSYNSPLHF
TGTGCCAGCAGTTTAGGGTATCCCCGGAGCTCCTATAATTCACCCCTCCACTTT
>TRBJ2-3|once|TRBD1|TRBV18
CASSHTYRGLTDTQYF
TGTGCCAGCTCACACACGTACAGGGGGCTAACAGATACGCAGTATTTT
>TRBJ2-6|-|TRBD1|TRBV5-6
CASSPRGGRRANVLTF
TGTGCCAGCAGCCCTCGAGGGGGCAGGAGGGCCAACGTCCTGACTTTC
>TRBJ1-2|-|-|TRBV5-1
CASSLRTDFTNYGYTF
TGCGCCAGCAGCTTGAGGACAGACTTTACTAACTATGGCTACACCTTC
>TRBJ2-6|-|-|TRBV19
CVRANVLTF
TGTGTTAGAGCCAACGTCCTGACTTTC
>TRBJ2-7|-|-|TRBV6-5
CASSRTGGAYEQYF
TGTGCCAGCAGTCGGACAGGAGGGGCCTACGAGCAGTACTTC
>TRBJ1-1|-|-|TRBV29-1
CSVGRNTNTEAFF
TGCAGCGTTGGGAGGAATACGAACACTGAAGCTTTCTTT
>TRBJ2-3|-|TRBD2|TRBV30
CAWGRLAGRTDTQYF
TGTGCCTGGGGCCGACTAGCGGGTCGCACAGATACGCAGTATTTT
>TRBJ1-5|-|-|TRBV6-4
CASSLEAGINQPQHF
TGTGCCAGCAGCCTCGAGGCAGGGATCAATCAGCCCCAGCATTTT
>TRBJ1-6|-|TRBD1|TRBV2
CASKPGQLSSPLHF
TGTGCCAGCAAACCGGGACAGTTGAGTTCACCCCTCCACTTT
>TRBJ2-7|-|TRBD2|TRBV18
CASSPGGYEQYF
TGTGCCAGCTCACCCGGGGGGTACGAGCAGTACTTC
>TRBJ1-6|-|-|TRBV5-6
CASSFATGSGGSPLHF
TGTGCCAGCAGCTTTGCTACAGGCTCCGGGGGTTCACCCCTCCACTTT
>TRBJ2-3|-|-|TRBV5-1
CASSFGGTSTDTQYF
TGCGCCAGCAGCTTTGGGGGCACTAGCACAGATACGCAGTATTTT
>TRBJ1-1|-|TRBD1|TRBV7-9
CASSETQGAFTEAFF
TGTGCCAGCAGCGAAACACAGGGGGCGTTCACTGAAGCTTTCTTT
>TRBJ2-1|-|-|TRBV5-1
CASRRGSDEQFF
TGCGCCAGCAGGAGAGGGTCCGATGAGCAGTTCTTC
>TRBJ1-6|-|TRBD1|TRBV27
CASSSRTGGGNSPLHF
TGTGCCAGCAGTTCCAGAACAGGGGGGGGTAATTCACCCCTCCACTTT
>TRBJ1-2|-|-|TRBV6-5
CASRLQDNYGYTF
TGTGCCAGCAGACTACAGGATAACTATGGCTACACCTTC
>TRBJ1-6|-|-|TRBV20-1
CSARVQTLHF
TGCAGTGCTAGAGTCCAGACCCTCCACTTT
>TRBJ2-1|-|-|TRBV6-5
CASSYGTSIDEQFF
TGTGCCAGCAGTTACGGAACTAGCATCGATGAGCAGTTCTTC
>TRBJ1-1|-|TRBD1|TRBV27
CASSLYGTGVSNTEAFF
TGTGCCAGCAGTTTATACGGGACAGGGGTGAGTAATACTGAAGCTTTCTTT
>TRBJ2-1|-|-|TRBV6-5
CASSPGHEYNEQFF
TGTGCCAGCAGTCCGGGACACGAATACAATGAGCAGTTCTTC
>TRBJ2-7|-|-|TRBV6-1
CASRLTGPSYEQYF
TGTGCCAGCAGGTTAACGGGTCCCTCCTACGAGCAGTACTTC
>TRBJ1-1|-|TRBD1|TRBV5-1
CASSPSRDRGRGDTEAFF
TGCGCCAGCAGCCCTTCCCGGGACAGGGGGCGGGGGGACACTGAAGCTTTCTTT
>TRBJ2-7|-|TRBD2|TRBV10-2
CASSSSGYEQYF
TGCGCCAGCTCTTCTAGCGGGTACGAGCAGTACTTC
>TRBJ2-7|-|TRBD2|TRBV5-6
CASSHWRLAGPEQYF
TGTGCCAGCAGTCATTGGCGGCTAGCGGGGCCCGAGCAGTACTTC
>TRBJ1-1|few|-|TRBV10-3
CASSLSRWGDTEAFF
TGTGCCAGCAGTCTCTCCAGGTGGGGAGACACTGAAGCTTTCTTT
>TRBJ2-2|-|TRBD2|TRBV6-6
CASSYSAGTNTGELFF
TGTGCCAGCAGTTACTCAGCGGGGACGAACACCGGGGAGCTGTTTTTT
>TRBJ1-2|once|TRBD1|TRBV4-1
CASSQAGQGLSYGYTF
TGCGCCAGCAGCCAGGCGGGACAGGGTCTAAGCTATGGCTACACCTTC
>TRBJ1-3|-|TRBD1|TRBV15
CAVQRDRAAGNTIYF
TGTGCCGTCCAAAGGGACAGGGCGGCTGGAAACACCATATATTTT
>TRBJ1-1|-|TRBD1|TRBV19
CASRLGGQGMTFF
TGTGCCAGTAGATTGGGTGGACAGGGGATGACTTTCTTT
>TRBJ1-1|few|TRBD1|TRBV6-1
CASRGQLTMNTEAFF
TGTGCCAGCAGGGGACAGTTAACTATGAACACTGAAGCTTTCTTT